What follows is one T cell receptor beta chain and its context. These data come from a study of patients and donors after allogeneic stem cell transplantation. This CDR3 comprises 14 residues. V lost 4 bases, J lost 6 bases, and 4 bases stayed unmatched. The V gene's germline CDR1 is LGHNA and CDR2 YNFKEQ. TCRdb re-derived calls from the RT-PCR reads in MiXCR, one entry per CDR3 protein. The sample contains around 29,000 distinct CDR3 sequences, 37% of which appear only once. The clonotype was recovered from a human donor who was either an allogeneic HSCT recipient or a stem cell or donor lymphocyte infusion donor (not recorded which). It is not recorded whose cells these are; they may come from a transplant donor. The chain couples TRBV4-2 to TRBJ2-2, with 8 bases fitting TRBD1. Material for sequencing was blood, either unsorted or a sorted T cell fraction (not recorded which). The CDR3: CASSPDRVPGELFF. The CDR3 DNA is TGTGCCAGCAGCCCGGACAGGGTCCCCGGGGAGCTGTTTTTT.